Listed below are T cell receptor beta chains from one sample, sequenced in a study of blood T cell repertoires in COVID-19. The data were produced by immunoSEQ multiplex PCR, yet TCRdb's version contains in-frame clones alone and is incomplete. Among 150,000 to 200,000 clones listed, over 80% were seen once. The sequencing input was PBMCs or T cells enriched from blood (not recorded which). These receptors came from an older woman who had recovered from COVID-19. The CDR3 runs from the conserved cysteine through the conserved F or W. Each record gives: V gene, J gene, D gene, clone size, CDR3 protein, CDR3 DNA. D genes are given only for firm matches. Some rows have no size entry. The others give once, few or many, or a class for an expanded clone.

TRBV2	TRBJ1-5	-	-	CASSATRGQPQHF	TGTGCCAGCAGTGCGACAAGGGGCCAGCCCCAGCATTTT
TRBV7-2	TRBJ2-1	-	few	CASSLGGTGSYNEQFF	TGTGCCAGCAGCTTAGGGGGGACTGGGTCCTACAATGAGCAGTTCTTC
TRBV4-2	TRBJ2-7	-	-	CASSPGHLGFDEQYF	TGTGCCAGCAGCCCCGGCCACCTGGGCTTCGACGAGCAGTACTTC
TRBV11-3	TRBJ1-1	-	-	CASSPGLGGMNTEAFF	TGTGCCAGCAGCCCGGGTCTTGGAGGCATGAACACTGAAGCTTTCTTT
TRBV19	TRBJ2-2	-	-	CASKPPRGYTGELFF	TGTGCCAGTAAGCCCCCTAGGGGGTACACCGGGGAGCTGTTTTTT
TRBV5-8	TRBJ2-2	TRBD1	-	CASSQATGATRGELFF	TGTGCCAGCAGCCAAGCCACAGGGGCAACTCGCGGGGAGCTGTTTTTT
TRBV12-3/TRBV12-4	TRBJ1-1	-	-	CASRPSGTEAFF	TGTGCCAGCAGGCCGTCGGGAACTGAAGCTTTCTTT
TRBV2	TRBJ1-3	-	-	CASSEYPRGGNTIYF	TGTGCCAGCAGTGAATATCCGAGAGGAGGAAACACCATATATTTT
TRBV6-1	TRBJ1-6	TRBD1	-	CASSEEGTGGAMVSPLHF	TGTGCCAGCAGTGAAGAAGGGACAGGGGGCGCGATGGTCTCACCCCTCCACTTT
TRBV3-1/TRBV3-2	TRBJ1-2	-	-	CASSQIGNRLTF	TGTGCCAGCAGCCAAATCGGGAATCGGCTAACCTTC
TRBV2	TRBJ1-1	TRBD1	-	CASSVWDRNTEAFF	TGTGCCAGCAGTGTTTGGGACAGGAACACTGAAGCTTTCTTT
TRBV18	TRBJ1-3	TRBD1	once	CASSPTGTGNTIYF	TGTGCCAGCTCACCGACAGGGACTGGAAACACCATATATTTT
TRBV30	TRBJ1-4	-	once	CAWSDGANEKLFF	TGTGCCTGGAGTGACGGAGCTAATGAAAAACTGTTTTTT
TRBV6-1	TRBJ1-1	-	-	CASSETGFVF	TGTGCCAGCAGTGAGACAGGATTTGTCTTT
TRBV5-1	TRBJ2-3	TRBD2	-	CASSLASGTDTQYF	TGCGCCAGCAGCTTAGCTAGCGGGACAGATACGCAGTATTTT
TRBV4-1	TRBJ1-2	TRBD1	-	CASSQGQGSNYGYTF	TGCGCCAGCAGCCAAGGACAGGGTAGTAACTATGGCTACACCTTC
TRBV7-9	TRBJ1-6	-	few	CASSLGADSSPLHF	TGTGCCAGCAGCTTGGGGGCGGATAGTTCACCCCTCCACTTT
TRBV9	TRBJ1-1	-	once	CASSNQGTGEAFF	TGTGCCAGCAGCAATCAGGGGACGGGGGAAGCTTTCTTT
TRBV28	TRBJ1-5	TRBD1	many	CASSSGTGVQPQHF	TGTGCCAGCAGTTCCGGGACAGGGGTTCAGCCCCAGCATTTT
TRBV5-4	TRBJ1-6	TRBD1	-	CASSFMGQGGSPLHF	TGTGCCAGCAGCTTTATGGGACAGGGGGGGTCACCCCTCCACTTT
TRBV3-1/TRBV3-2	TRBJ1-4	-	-	CASSPTGRNEKLFF	TGTGCCAGCAGCCCGACAGGAAGAAATGAAAAACTGTTTTTT
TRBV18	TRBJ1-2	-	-	CASSTTDSLGYTF	TGTGCCAGCTCAACGACTGACAGTCTGGGCTACACCTTC
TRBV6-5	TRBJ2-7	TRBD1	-	CASSYSYRGLGYEQYF	TGTGCCAGCAGTTACTCCTACAGGGGGCTCGGTTACGAGCAGTACTTC